These 21 T cell receptor beta chains came from one sample sequenced in a study of response to subunit inactivated influenza vaccine. TCRdb re-called the RT-PCR reads through MiXCR, storing one row per CDR3 protein. Of 530,000 or so distinct CDR3 sequences listed, roughly 23% were seen once; the top ten hold over 1.5%. The sequencing used CD4+ T cells sorted from PBMCs, collected 4 to 6 days after vaccination. The receptors come from a man in his forties or fifties who received an inactivated influenza vaccine.

CDR3 bases: TGTGCCAGCAGAACCGGGACATCCCAAGAGACCCAGTACTTC. The encoded protein is CASRTGTSQETQYF. The genes are TRBV2 and TRBJ2-5; D is perhaps TRBD1 (6 bases). Trimming removed 6 bases from V and 1 base from J, with 12 bases in between. This CDR3 comprises 14 residues. The germline V gene has CDR1 SNHLY and CDR2 FYNNEI.

The genes are TRBV5-6 and TRBJ2-6; the D gene is possibly TRBD2 (5 bases). V was shortened by 1 base and J by 2 bases, with 16 bases between the two germline ends. The CDR3 consists of 18 residues. In germline, CDR1 is SGHDT, CDR2 YYEEEE. CDR3 DNA sequence: TGTGCCAGCAGCTTGCCTGTTGAGGGAAGCACTGGGGCCAACGTCCTGACTTTC. It translates to CASSLPVEGSTGANVLTF.

This clonotype has only a few counts. The CDR3 loop reads CASSQDTRGRETQYF. DNA of the CDR3: TGCGCCAGCAGCCAAGATACCCGGGGGCGGGAGACCCAGTACTTC. J is TRBJ2-5 and V is TRBV4-1; D may be TRBD1 or TRBD2 (6 bases each). The V end lost 0 bases, the J end lost 5 bases, and 13 bases lay between the germline ends. The germline CDR1 and CDR2 sequences are MGHRA and YSYEKL. This CDR3 has 15 amino acids.

This clonotype was seen at least ten times. The chain combines TRBV11-2 with TRBJ1-1; TRBD1 matches at 7 bases. The J segment lost 4 bases and the V segment lost 3 bases, leaving 2 bases of the junction unmatched. There are 13 residues in the CDR3. Germline V lookup: CDR1 SGHAT, CDR2 FQNNGV. The CDR3 DNA reads as TGTGCCAGCAGCTTGACAGGGACCACTGAAGCTTTCTTT. Residues: CASSLTGTTEAFF.

The genes are TRBV20-1 and TRBJ2-3, with 7 bases fitting TRBD1. The CDR3 totals 12 residues. V gave up 8 bases and J gave up 5 bases; unmatched junction bases: 7. CDR1 DFQATT and CDR2 SNEGSKA come from the germline V gene (reference sequence). The CDR3 DNA reads as TGCAGTCCGGGACAGAACAGAGATACGCAGTATTTT. This codes for CSPGQNRDTQYF.

This rearrangement joins TRBV30 to TRBJ1-1; D ambiguous. Germline CDR1 GTSNPN, CDR2 SVGIG (reference sequence). V shed 3 bases and J shed 4 bases, with 15 bases lying between them. This CDR3 contains 14 residues. The CDR3 spells CAWSSGSWFTEAFF. The CDR3 region has the DNA TGTGCCTGGAGCAGCGGATCGTGGTTCACTGAAGCTTTCTTT.

V is TRBV5-1 and J is TRBJ1-4; possible D gene TRBD1, 6 bases. This CDR3 is built from 15 residues. Per the germline V gene, CDR1 is SGHRS and CDR2 is YFSETQ. V gave up 4 bases and J gave up 8 bases, with 18 bases separating them. CDR3 protein: CASSAAGRGLEKLFF. CDR3 bases: TGCGCCAGCAGCGCGGCGGGCAGGGGCCTCGAAAAACTGTTTTTT.

Only a few counts were recorded for this clonotype. This chain links TRBV5-6 with TRBJ2-7, with a tentative D call TRBD1 (5 bases). This CDR3 spans 13 amino acids. Trimming stripped 7 bases from V and 2 bases from J, with 13 bases between. The germline CDR1 and CDR2 sequences are SGHDT and YYEEEE. The CDR3 protein is CASGTGHTYEQYF. DNA for the CDR3: TGTGCCAGCGGTACAGGACATACCTACGAGCAGTACTTC.

The chain recombines TRBV20-1 with TRBJ2-3; no definite D call. CDR1 DFQATT and CDR2 SNEGSKA come from the germline V gene (reference sequence). Trimming removed 3 bases at V and 7 bases at J, with 11 bases between. The CDR3 is 12 amino acids. The CDR3: CSASRAEYTQYF. CDR3 DNA sequence: TGCAGTGCTAGTCGGGCGGAGTATACGCAGTATTTT.

This clonotype was found a few times. J is TRBJ1-5 and V is TRBV25-1; D possibly corresponds to TRBD1 (5 bases). In germline, CDR1 is MGHDK, CDR2 SYGVNS. Deletions cut 4 bases from V and 3 bases from J, with 16 bases between. This CDR3 has 16 amino acids. Here the CDR3 DNA reads TGTGCCAGCAGTGGAGCGCAGGGAGGCTTCAATCAGCCCCAGCATTTT. As protein: CASSGAQGGFNQPQHF. The full variable domain, with the rest looked up from reference TRBV25-1 and TRBJ1-5, is EADIYQTPRYLVIGTGKKITLECSQTMGHDKMYWYQQDPGMELHLIHYSYGVNSTEKGDLSSESTVSRIRTEHFPLTLESARPSHTSQYLCASSGAQGGFNQPQHFGDGTRLSIL.

There are a few counts of this clonotype. V gene TRBV28 combines with J gene TRBJ2-7, with D unclear. Germline assignment: CDR1 MDHEN and CDR2 SYDVKM. This CDR3 has 13 residues. Trimming cost V 3 bases and J 3 bases, with 9 bases left between them. The CDR3 is CASSLAEIYEQYF. The DNA for the CDR3 is TGTGCCAGCAGTTTGGCGGAGATCTACGAGCAGTACTTC.

This clonotype was recorded a few times. The chain joins TRBV6-2 or TRBV6-3 to TRBJ2-7; 9 positions agree with TRBD2. The V gene's germline CDR1 is MNHEY and CDR2 SVGEGT. The CDR3 loop spans 15 amino acids. J was trimmed by 2 bases and V by 6 bases; bases with no gene match: 8. CDR3 loop: CASRKTSGHAYEQYF. Written as DNA, the CDR3 is TGTGCCAGCAGGAAGACTAGCGGCCACGCCTACGAGCAGTACTTC.

Here the CDR3 reads CSAQGQIRSYEQYF. CDR3 coding DNA: TGCAGTGCACAGGGACAGATAAGAAGCTACGAGCAGTACTTC. The chain joins TRBV20-1 to TRBJ2-7, with TRBD1 identical over 7 bases. CDR1 and CDR2 from the germline V gene are DFQATT and SNEGSKA (reference sequence). The CDR3 covers 14 residues. V lost 6 bases to trimming and J lost 3 bases; unmatched junction nucleotides: 11.

V and J are TRBV6-1 and TRBJ2-7; 8 bases line up with TRBD2. CDR1 and CDR2 from the germline V gene are MNHNS and SASEGT. The V gene end was trimmed by 6 bases and the J gene end by 0 bases; junction bases not matched to a gene: 7. This CDR3 has 15 residues. CDR3 sequence (DNA): TGTGCCAGCAGGTCCCTAGCGGGCAGCTCCTACGAGCAGTACTTC. This codes for CASRSLAGSSYEQYF.

The V call is TRBV30, the J call TRBJ2-3; D remains unclear. Trimming pared 2 bases from V and 2 bases from J, leaving 8 bases between. Germline CDR1 GTSNPN, CDR2 SVGIG (reference sequence). The CDR3 is 13 amino acids. CDR3 region: CAWSPKVTDTQYF. The DNA for the CDR3 is TGTGCCTGGAGTCCGAAGGTCACAGATACGCAGTATTTT.

The chain has TRBV20-1 and TRBJ2-1; TRBD2 aligns across 9 bases. V shed 0 bases, J shed 0 bases, and the junction held 0 bases outside the gene matches. This CDR3 has 15 residues. Germline V CDR1 and CDR2: DFQATT, SNEGSKA (reference sequence). The CDR3 loop is CSARDSGSSYNEQFF. CDR3 in DNA: TGCAGTGCTAGAGATAGCGGGAGCTCCTACAATGAGCAGTTCTTC.

The chain joins TRBV29-1 to TRBJ1-4; D not certain. In germline, CDR1 is SQVTM, CDR2 ANQGSEA. V shed 4 bases and J shed 4 bases, with 10 bases lying between them. This CDR3 is 13 amino acids long. CDR3 sequence reads: CSVGARLNEKLFF. The CDR3 DNA reads as TGCAGCGTTGGGGCCAGGCTTAATGAAAAACTGTTTTTT. Filled out from reference TRBV29-1 and TRBJ1-4, the complete variable domain reads SAVISQKPSRDICQRGTSLTIQCQVDSQVTMMFWYRQQPGQSLTLIATANQGSEATYESGFVIDKFPISRPNLTFSTLTVSNMSPEDSSIYLCSVGARLNEKLFFGSGTQLSVL.

This clonotype was seen only a few times. The rearrangement links TRBV6-2 or TRBV6-3 to TRBJ2-3; 8 bases agree with TRBD2. The V gene end was trimmed by 2 bases and the J gene end by 0 bases; junction bases not matched to a gene: 4. This CDR3 has 16 amino acids. Germline lookup yields CDR1 MNHEY and CDR2 SVGEGT. The chain's CDR3 is CASSYLAGGSTDTQYF. The CDR3, as DNA: TGTGCCAGCAGTTACCTAGCGGGCGGAAGCACAGATACGCAGTATTTT.

The chain uses TRBV20-1 and TRBJ2-7, with 8 bases identical to TRBD1. Germline V gene lookup returns CDR1 DFQATT and CDR2 SNEGSKA (reference sequence). V lost 0 bases and J lost 2; bases outside the gene matches: 9. This CDR3 spans 16 amino acids. CDR3: CSARDLRTGHTYEQYF. The DNA for the CDR3 is TGCAGTGCTAGAGATCTACGGACAGGGCACACCTACGAGCAGTACTTC.

The chain uses TRBV5-1 and TRBJ2-2; TRBD1 matches at 7 bases. The CDR3 extends over 14 amino acids. Germline CDR1 is SGHRS and CDR2 is YFSETQ. With 5 bases clipped from V and 5 bases from J, the junction kept 6 bases outside the gene matches. CDR3 in amino acids: CASRNRGETGELFF. The CDR3 bases are TGCGCCAGCAGGAACAGGGGAGAAACCGGGGAGCTGTTTTTT.

This chain connects TRBV6-4 to TRBJ2-5, with TRBD2 identical over 9 bases. The CDR3 extends over 15 amino acids. Germline lookup yields CDR1 MRHNA and CDR2 SNTAGT. The J segment lost 3 bases and the V segment lost 5 bases, leaving 7 bases of the junction unmatched. CDR3 DNA sequence: TGTGCCAGCAGTCCGACCGGGACTAGCAAAGAGACCCAGTACTTC. The encoded protein is CASSPTGTSKETQYF.